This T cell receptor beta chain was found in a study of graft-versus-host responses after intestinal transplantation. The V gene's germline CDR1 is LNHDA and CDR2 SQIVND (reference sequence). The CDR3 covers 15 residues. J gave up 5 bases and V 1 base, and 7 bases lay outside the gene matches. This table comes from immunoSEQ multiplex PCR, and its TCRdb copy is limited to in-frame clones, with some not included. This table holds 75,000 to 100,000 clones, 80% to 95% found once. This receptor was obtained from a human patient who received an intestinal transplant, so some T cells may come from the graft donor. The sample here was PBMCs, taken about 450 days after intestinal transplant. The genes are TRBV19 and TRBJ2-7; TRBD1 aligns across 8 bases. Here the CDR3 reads CASSIAWTGMNEQYF. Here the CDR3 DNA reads TGTGCCAGTAGTATAGCTTGGACAGGGATGAACGAGCAGTACTTC.